This TCR beta chain is from a study of blood T cell repertoires in COVID-19. In the study overall: Spain, Italy and the United States supplied samples that represented acute and convalescent COVID-19. PBMCs, B-cell-depleted T cells, or T cells were the source of the cDNA or gDNA that made up the material.

The table lists this clone with a count of one. Profiled with immunoSEQ multiplex PCR; TCRdb holds only in-frame clones, not every one. The table includes about 160,000 clones, around 84% detected once. The V gene end was trimmed by 4 bases and the J gene end by 0 bases; junction bases not matched to a gene: 4. CDR1 SGHTA and CDR2 FQGTGA come from the germline V gene. CDR3 length: 17 amino acids. V usage is TRBV7-3 and J usage is TRBJ1-3; the match to TRBD1 covers 12 bases. The sequence derives from a woman over 75 with acute or convalescent COVID-19. Sequenced input: peripheral blood. The CDR3 coding sequence is TGTGCCAGCAGCTCCGGGACAGGGGGCTTCTCTGGAAACACCATATATTTT. It encodes CASSSGTGGFSGNTIYF.